The 27 T cell receptor beta chains reported below all come from one sample, sequenced in a study of T cell repertoires in cytomegalovirus infection. One entry per CDR3 protein, called by TCRdb with MiXCR from the reads. The sample records about 890,000 distinct CDR3 sequences, less than 35% being singletons. Their antigens remain unidentified. The source material was cultured CD8+ T cells from PBMCs, sampled from culture after CMV antigen stimulation. These receptors were taken from a human donor in good health (CMV status not recorded). Some clones in this sample may be carry-over from other donors' samples.

This clonotype has a handful of counts. The chain is built from TRBV19 and TRBJ2-3; 7 nucleotides line up with TRBD1. V shed 6 bases, J shed 1 base, and the junction held 7 bases outside the gene matches. CDR3 length: 15 residues. In germline, CDR1 is LNHDA, CDR2 SQIVND (reference sequence). CDR3 DNA: TGTGCCAGTAGCCTGACAGGGATGCGCACAGATACGCAGTATTTT. As protein: CASSLTGMRTDTQYF.

The chain recombines TRBV29-1 with TRBJ2-2; TRBD2 might be the D (6 bases). Germline CDR1 reads SQVTM; CDR2 reads ANQGSEA. Trimming stripped 3 bases from V and 1 base from J, with 15 bases between. CDR3 length: 16 residues. The CDR3 nucleotides are TGCAGCGTTGACATCGGGGGACTCTTGAACACCGGGGAGCTGTTTTTT. Protein product: CSVDIGGLLNTGELFF.

This chain uses TRBV10-2 with TRBJ2-5; a weak D match, TRBD2 (5 bases). There are 15 residues in the CDR3. Germline V gene lookup returns CDR1 WSHSY and CDR2 SAAADI. The V gene lost 3 bases and the J gene lost 2 bases, with 13 bases spanning the gap. DNA for the CDR3: TGCGCCAGCAGTGAAGGTCTAGCTTATCAAGAGACCCAGTACTTC. Protein product: CASSEGLAYQETQYF.

A few counts support this clonotype. The chain employs TRBV4-1 and TRBJ1-1; 9 bases line up with TRBD1. After removal of 3 bases from V and 7 bases from J, the junction contained 9 bases not matched to a gene. The CDR3 consists of 15 residues. The germline V gene has CDR1 MGHRA and CDR2 YSYEKL. The CDR3 protein is CASSQEDRGGDEAFF. The CDR3 nucleotides are TGCGCCAGCAGCCAGGAGGACAGGGGAGGCGATGAAGCTTTCTTT.

This clonotype was counted many times. This chain joins TRBV6-5 and TRBJ1-1; D remains ambiguous. The V gene lost 2 bases and the J gene lost 1 base, with 8 bases spanning the gap. The CDR3 sequence is 14 residues long. The germline V gene encodes CDR1 MNHEY and CDR2 SVGAGI. The CDR3 protein is CASSYPGGNTEAFF. CDR3 nucleotides: TGTGCCAGCAGTTACCCCGGTGGGAACACTGAAGCTTTCTTT.

In its sample, this clonotype was seen a few times. V is TRBV13 and J is TRBJ2-3; either TRBD1 or TRBD2 may supply D (5 bases each). Germline CDR1 PRHDT, CDR2 FYEKMQ (reference sequence). V gave up 5 bases and J gave up 0 bases, with 15 bases separating them. This CDR3 contains 16 residues. The CDR3 sequence is CASSISGAYSTDTQYF. The CDR3 DNA is TGTGCCAGCAGCATCTCCGGGGCGTACAGCACAGATACGCAGTATTTT.

This clonotype has only a few counts. The chain uses TRBV7-6 and TRBJ2-2, with 13 bases lining up with TRBD2. In germline, CDR1 is SGHVS, CDR2 FNYEAQ. The V gene end was trimmed by 5 bases and the J gene end by 1 base; junction bases not matched to a gene: 1. This CDR3 has 16 amino acids. CDR3 loop: CASSRTSGGNTGELFF. CDR3 DNA sequence: TGTGCCAGCAGCAGGACTAGCGGGGGGAACACCGGGGAGCTGTTTTTT.

The chain has TRBV5-1 and TRBJ2-7; TRBD1 or TRBD2 may be the D gene (5 bases each). Trimming stripped 4 bases from V and 0 bases from J, with 11 bases between. Germline V gene sequence: CDR1 SGHRS, CDR2 YFSETQ. The CDR3 contains 14 residues. CDR3 nucleotides: TGCGCCAGCAGCCCTGGGACGTTCTCCTACGAGCAGTACTTC. It specifies CASSPGTFSYEQYF. Full variable domain (missing parts from reference TRBV5-1 and TRBJ2-7): KAGVTQTPRYLIKTRGQQVTLSCSPISGHRSVSWYQQTPGQGLQFLFEYFSETQRNKGNFPGRFSGRQFSNSRSEMNVSTLELGDSALYLCASSPGTFSYEQYFGPGTRLTVT.

The genes are TRBV9 and TRBJ2-2, with D perhaps given as TRBD1 or TRBD2 (6 bases each). The length of the CDR3 is 17 residues. Between the trimmed V and J ends, which lost 3 bases and 0 bases, there was a span of 15 bases. Germline V gives CDR1 SGDLS, CDR2 YYNGEE. CDR3 DNA: TGTGCCAGCAGCGAATCCCTCGGGGGCGCGAACACCGGGGAGCTGTTTTTT. As protein: CASSESLGGANTGELFF.

Comments on this clonotype: This CDR3 is missing its conserved last phenylalanine or tryptophan, likely due to a read error. This sequence joins TRBV12-3 or TRBV12-4 and TRBJ2-7; possible D gene TRBD1, 6 bases. There are 16 residues in the CDR3. V lost 6 bases, J lost 7 bases, and 25 bases lay in between. CDR3 nucleotide sequence: TGTGCCAGCAGCCAATTTTCTGCAGAGGGGGTAAAAGAGCAGTACTCC. This gives the protein CASSQFSAEGVKEQYS.

This clonotype was seen a handful of times. The V and J genes are TRBV12-3 or TRBV12-4 and TRBJ2-7, with a weak D call TRBD1 (6 bases). Trimming removed 2 bases from V and 3 bases from J, with 11 bases in between. The length of the CDR3 is 14 residues. In DNA, the CDR3 is TGTGCCAGCAGTTTAACACCGGACAGCTACGAGCAGTACTTC. It specifies CASSLTPDSYEQYF.

This chain links TRBV6-1 with TRBJ2-7; D is unclear. Germline CDR1 reads MNHNS; CDR2 reads SASEGT. Between the trimmed V and J ends, which lost 2 bases and 2 bases, there was a span of 4 bases. The CDR3 loop spans 12 amino acids. CDR3 region: CASSENPYEQYV. The CDR3, as DNA: TGTGCCAGCAGTGAAAACCCCTACGAGCAGTACGTC.

Only a few counts were recorded for this clonotype. V and J are TRBV27 and TRBJ2-1; 12 bases match TRBD2. Germline CDR1 and CDR2: MNHEY and SMNVEV (reference sequence). The CDR3 is 16 amino acids. The ends lost 4 bases at V and 10 bases at J; junction bases unmatched: 11. The CDR3 DNA reads as TGTGCCAGCAGTTGGGTGGCTAGCGGGGGGGCATTGGAGCAGTTCTTC. Translation gives CASSWVASGGALEQFF.

This clonotype was picked up many times. The J gene is TRBJ1-5, the V gene TRBV7-3; D not certain. The germline V and J ends were trimmed by 5 bases and 0 bases, with 8 bases remaining between them. The CDR3 loop spans 14 amino acids. Germline lookup yields CDR1 SGHTA and CDR2 FQGTGA. In DNA, the CDR3 is TGTGCCAGCAGCCCGATGAATAGCAATCAGCCCCAGCATTTT. It specifies CASSPMNSNQPQHF. Full variable domain (rest looked up from reference TRBV7-3 and TRBJ1-5): GAGVSQTPSNKVTEKGKYVELRCDPISGHTALYWYRQSLGQGPEFLIYFQGTGAADDSGLPNDRFFAVRPEGSVSTLKIQRTERGDSAVYLCASSPMNSNQPQHFGDGTRLSIL.

This clonotype was seen a single time. The chain's CDR3 is CASSERRHRDIEAFF. The CDR3 DNA follows: TGTGCCAGCAGCGAACGCCGGCACAGGGACATTGAAGCTTTCTTT. This rearrangement joins TRBV7-9 to TRBJ1-1, with D possibly matching TRBD1 (6 bases). Per germline, CDR1 SEHNR and CDR2 FQNEAQ (reference sequence). The CDR3 consists of 15 residues. V lost 5 bases and J lost 7, with 20 bases in between.

The chain employs TRBV27 and TRBJ2-6, with TRBD1 as a possible D gene (5 bases). Germline values: CDR1 MNHEY, CDR2 SMNVEV (reference sequence). This CDR3 is 16 amino acids long. Trimming removed 6 bases at V and 0 bases at J, with 12 bases between. CDR3 nucleotides: TGTGCCAGCAGGGGGCAGGCCTACTCTGGGGCCAACGTCCTGACTTTC. Its translation: CASRGQAYSGANVLTF.

Only a few counts were recorded for this clonotype. The chain employs TRBV7-2 and TRBJ2-1; 11 nucleotides agree with TRBD1. The germline V gene has CDR1 SGHTA and CDR2 FQGNSA. The ends lost 5 bases at V and 8 bases at J; junction bases unmatched: 8. The CDR3 contains 15 residues. CDR3 in DNA: TGTGCCAGCAGCCATCCAGGACAGGGGGCCTATGAGCAGTTCTTC. This encodes CASSHPGQGAYEQFF.

This clonotype was detected only a few times. The V gene is TRBV18, the J gene TRBJ2-1, with D perhaps TRBD2 (6 bases). This CDR3 contains 16 residues. Per germline, CDR1 KGHSH and CDR2 LQKENI. V was clipped by 5 bases and J by 3 bases, with 17 bases between them. This CDR3 reads CASSSDVAAFYNEQFF. As DNA, the CDR3 is TGTGCCAGCTCATCAGATGTAGCGGCCTTCTACAATGAGCAGTTCTTC. Supplemented by reference TRBV18 and TRBJ2-1, the full variable domain reads NAGVMQNPRHLVRRRGQEARLRCSPMKGHSHVYWYRQLPEEGLKFMVYLQKENIIDESGMPKERFSAEFPKEGPSILRIQQVVRGDSAAYFCASSSDVAAFYNEQFFGPGTRLTVL.

This clonotype was recorded a few times. The chain is built from TRBV6-4 and TRBJ2-7; D is perhaps TRBD1 (6 bases). V was pared by 6 bases and J by 2 bases, with 11 bases between. CDR1 is MRHNA, CDR2 SNTAGT, per germline. The CDR3 totals 13 residues. In DNA, the CDR3 is TGTGCCAGCAGACAGGGAGCACCCTACGAGCAGTACGTC. Translated: CASRQGAPYEQYV.

This clonotype came up a few times. The chain joins TRBV4-3 to TRBJ2-3, with D hard to call. The length of the CDR3 is 15 residues. Germline values: CDR1 LGHNA, CDR2 YSLEER. V gave up 1 base and J gave up 0 bases, with 8 bases separating them. DNA of the CDR3: TGCGCCAGCAGCCAAGGGGGAAGGAGCACAGATACGCAGTATTTT. It is translated as CASSQGGRSTDTQYF.

Only a few counts were recorded for this clonotype. This chain uses TRBV5-6 with TRBJ2-3; unclear D gene. Germline CDR1 is SGHDT and CDR2 is YYEEEE. V lost 4 bases to trimming and J lost 7 bases, with 16 bases between them. This CDR3 has 14 amino acids. CDR3: CASSSRAVGNTQYF. CDR3 DNA: TGTGCCAGCAGCAGTCGGGCAGTTGGGAATACGCAGTATTTT.

The CDR3 DNA reads as TGTGCCACCCAGAGACAGATACTTAACTATGGCTACACCTTC. This translates into CATQRQILNYGYTF. V and J are TRBV2 and TRBJ1-2; perhaps TRBD1 as D (5 bases). The ends were cut back, 10 bases at V and 1 base at J, with 16 bases in the middle. Germline V gene data show CDR1 as SNHLY and CDR2 as FYNNEI. This CDR3 has 14 residues.

This clonotype was counted between two and nine times. The CDR3 loop reads CASSLWDRALDTQYF. The CDR3, as DNA: TGTGCCAGCAGTTTGTGGGACAGGGCTTTAGATACGCAGTATTTT. The rearrangement uses TRBV12-3 or TRBV12-4 and TRBJ2-3; 9 bases agree with TRBD1. The CDR3 consists of 15 residues. The trim removed 3 bases at V and 5 bases at J, leaving 6 bases unmatched.

This clonotype has a handful of counts. The rearrangement joins TRBV6-5 to TRBJ1-1; no clear D. This CDR3 spans 16 amino acids. From germline, CDR1 is MNHEY and CDR2 SVGAGI. Trimming pared 4 bases from V and 4 bases from J, leaving 19 bases between. The CDR3 DNA reads TGTGCCAGCAGTTTCCGCCCCAGTCTACGGGTCACTGAAGCTTTCTTT. Its protein product is CASSFRPSLRVTEAFF.

This clonotype has a handful of counts. The V and J genes are TRBV4-2 and TRBJ1-4, with D unclear. Germline CDR1 LGHNA, CDR2 YNFKEQ. The CDR3 runs to 14 residues. The V and J ends lost 5 bases and 2 bases respectively, with 9 bases between them. The CDR3 protein is CASSGMSTNEKLFF. The CDR3 DNA follows: TGTGCCAGCAGCGGAATGTCCACTAATGAAAAACTGTTTTTT.

The table lists this clonotype with a few counts. The V and J genes are TRBV2 and TRBJ1-1, with 8 bases that match TRBD1. Germline CDR1 SNHLY, CDR2 FYNNEI. With 2 bases clipped from V and 4 bases from J, the junction kept 9 bases outside the gene matches. This CDR3 is built from 16 residues. CDR3 nucleotides: TGTGCCAGCAGTGAAAGAGGACAGGGTTTGAGCACTGAAGCTTTCTTT. Amino acid sequence: CASSERGQGLSTEAFF.

V and J are TRBV7-3 and TRBJ2-5, with TRBD1 matching 9 bases. J lost 7 bases, V lost 9 bases, and 27 bases had no gene match. Germline loops: CDR1 SGHTA, CDR2 FQGTGA. The CDR3 is 19 amino acids. The CDR3 DNA is TGTGCCAGTAATTTCCTCGGGACAGGGTACGGTTTGGGGTTCTGGACCCAGTACTTC. Translation: CASNFLGTGYGLGFWTQYF.